Listed below are T cell receptor beta chains from one sample, sequenced in a study of blood T cell repertoires in COVID-19. Sequenced by immunoSEQ multiplex PCR; TCRdb stores in-frame clones only, minus some. The table includes about 260,000 clones, about 88% detected once. Sequenced: PBMCs or T cells enriched from blood (not recorded which). The receptors originated from a man aged 25 to 40 with acute COVID-19. CDR3s include the opening cysteine and the closing phenylalanine or tryptophan. The D gene is left open where the match is weak. Part of the rows lack a size; the others show once, few, many or a class for expanded clones.

>.|.|TRBJ2-1|TRBV14
TGTGCCAGCAGCCAGGTACTTTTCAATGAGCAGTTCTTC
CASSQVLFNEQFF
>.|.|TRBJ1-1|TRBV28
TGTGCCAGCAGCGTCAGGGGCTCGGGTGAAGCTTTCTTT
CASSVRGSGEAFF
>once|TRBD2|TRBJ2-4|TRBV7-3
TGTGCCAGCAGCCCCGGACTAGCGGGAGGCTGGGGAAACATTCAGTACTTC
CASSPGLAGGWGNIQYF
>.|TRBD1|TRBJ1-2|TRBV29-1
TGCAGCGTGGACGGGACAGGGGGCGAGTATGGCTACACCTTC
CSVDGTGGEYGYTF
>.|TRBD1|TRBJ1-1|TRBV18
TGTGCCAGCTCAAACAGACAGGGGGCTATGAACACTGAAGCTTTCTTT
CASSNRQGAMNTEAFF
>.|.|TRBJ1-6|TRBV7-6
TGTGCCAGCAGCTTACGGTATAATTCACCCCTCCACTTT
CASSLRYNSPLHF
>few|.|TRBJ1-2|TRBV5-4
TGTGCCAGCAGCCCTGGGACATTTGGCTACACCTTC
CASSPGTFGYTF
>.|TRBD1|TRBJ1-2|TRBV6-5
TGTGCCAGCAGTTACCAGGACAGGGGGGGCTACACCTTC
CASSYQDRGGYTF
>.|TRBD2|TRBJ2-1|TRBV10-3
TGTGCCATCAGTGAGGAGGGAGGGCCCTACAATGAGCAGTTCTTC
CAISEEGGPYNEQFF
>.|TRBD1|TRBJ1-2|TRBV6-5
TGTGCCAGCAGTTGGGACAGGAGAAGTCCTGGCTACACCTTC
CASSWDRRSPGYTF
>.|.|TRBJ1-1|TRBV28
TGTGCCAGCAGTGCCCACAGTGAACTCACTGAAGCTTTCTTT
CASSAHSELTEAFF
>.|.|TRBJ1-3|TRBV9
TGTGCCAGCAGCGTAGGAGAGGGTGCTGGAAACACCATATATTTT
CASSVGEGAGNTIYF
>.|.|TRBJ1-1|TRBV30
TGTGCCTGGAGTGTACAGCGGACTGAGAACACTGAAGCTTTCTTT
CAWSVQRTENTEAFF
>.|TRBD2|TRBJ2-2|TRBV5-1
TGCGCCAGCAGCCCACTTAGAGCGGGGGTTAACACCGGGGAGCTGTTTTTT
CASSPLRAGVNTGELFF
>.|.|TRBJ2-3|TRBV5-1
TGCGCCAGCAGCCCAGTAGGGACTCCCGGGATCTCCACAGATACGCAGTATTTT
CASSPVGTPGISTDTQYF
>few|.|TRBJ1-1|TRBV5-8
TGTGCCAGCAGCACTCCTCCGCGGGGTCAGAGGCGGATTATGAACACTGAAGCTTTCTTT
CASSTPPRGQRRIMNTEAFF
>.|.|TRBJ1-1|TRBV10-3
TGTGCCATCAGCCCTGAGGGCACTGAAGCTTTCTTT
CAISPEGTEAFF
>.|.|TRBJ2-5|TRBV24-1
TGTGCCACCAGTCCCGGTTCAGCGGAAGAGACCCAGTACTTC
CATSPGSAEETQYF
>.|.|TRBJ1-3|TRBV19
TGTGCCAGTAGAGACAGGCACTCTGGAAACACCATATATTTT
CASRDRHSGNTIYF
>.|TRBD2|TRBJ2-1|TRBV19
TGTGCCAGTACCACGGGACTAGCGTCGGGTGAGCAGTTCTTC
CASTTGLASGEQFF
>.|.|TRBJ2-3|TRBV5-6
TGTGCCAGCAGCTTGATGGCGGGTATGGGCACAGATACGCAGTATTTT
CASSLMAGMGTDTQYF
>.|TRBD1|TRBJ1-5|TRBV19
TGTGCCACTGGGACAGGAAATCCTTCGGGTCAGCCCCAGCATTTT
CATGTGNPSGQPQHF
>few|TRBD1|TRBJ1-2|TRBV20-1
TGCAGTGCTTACGGACAGGACGCCACCTTC
CSAYGQDATF
>.|TRBD1|TRBJ2-5|TRBV4-1
TGCGCCAGCAGCCACGACGGCAGGACAGGGCGGGAGACCCAGTACTTC
CASSHDGRTGRETQYF
>.|.|TRBJ1-4|TRBV5-1
TGCGCCAGCAGTTCACGGGGGAATGAAAAACTGTTTTTT
CASSSRGNEKLFF
>.|.|TRBJ1-5|TRBV7-8
TGTGCCAGCAGCTTAGCGGGGGGGGCCTTAAATCAGCCCCAGCATTTT
CASSLAGGALNQPQHF
>.|.|TRBJ1-5|TRBV18
TGTGCCAGCTCTCGACCAGGGCAGCCCCAGCATTTT
CASSRPGQPQHF
>.|.|TRBJ1-6|TRBV6-4
TGTGCCAGCAGCCTGGACAGAAATAATTCACCCCTCCACTTT
CASSLDRNNSPLHF
>.|.|TRBJ1-1|TRBV7-2
TGTGCCAGCAGCTTGACAGGATTTGAAGCTTTCTTT
CASSLTGFEAFF
>.|TRBD1|TRBJ2-2|TRBV6-1
TGTGCCAGCAGTAAAGAAAGACAGGGGGGAACCGGGGAGCTGTTTTTT
CASSKERQGGTGELFF
>.|.|TRBJ1-1|TRBV11-3
TGTGCCAGCAGCGACCTCAGGGTGAACACTGAAGCTTTCTTT
CASSDLRVNTEAFF
>.|.|TRBJ1-5|TRBV13
TGTGCCAGCAGCTCCTCGACCCAGCGGAATCAGCCCCAGCATTTT
CASSSSTQRNQPQHF
>few|TRBD2|TRBJ2-1|TRBV9
TGTGCCAGCAGCCCCCGGGTAGCGGGACCCAATGAGCAGTTCTTC
CASSPRVAGPNEQFF
>few|.|TRBJ2-3|TRBV14
TGTGCCAGCAGCCTTGCCGACGGCGGAAGCCTTTGGTCGGATACGCAGTATTTT
CASSLADGGSLWSDTQYF
>once|.|TRBJ1-4|TRBV7-2
TGTGCCAGCAGAAGACGGGATTTGGAAAAACTGTTTTTT
CASRRRDLEKLFF
>.|TRBD1|TRBJ1-1|TRBV9
TGTGCCAGCAGCGTAGGGACAGGCCGGAGCCTGGACACTGAAGCTTTCTTT
CASSVGTGRSLDTEAFF
>.|TRBD2|TRBJ2-1|TRBV24-1
TGTGCCACCAGTGATTCGGGACTAGCGGATAACAATGAGCAGTTCTTC
CATSDSGLADNNEQFF
>.|.|TRBJ1-2|TRBV19
TGTGCCAGTAGTGAGCCGGGATGGGCGGATGGCTACACCTTC
CASSEPGWADGYTF
>.|TRBD1|TRBJ2-1|TRBV4-1
TGCGCCAGCAGCCAAGGTCGGCAGGGGGCGTTGAATGAGCAGTTCTTC
CASSQGRQGALNEQFF
>.|.|TRBJ2-2|TRBV7-9
TGTGCCAGCAGCCGGACAAGCACCGGGGAGCTGTTTTTT
CASSRTSTGELFF
>.|.|TRBJ2-6|TRBV11-1
TGTGCCAGCAGCAATCGCGGCCACTCTGGGGCCAACGTCCTGACTTTC
CASSNRGHSGANVLTF
>many|TRBD1|TRBJ1-6|TRBV5-1
TGCGCCAGCAGCCTCACAACAGGACAGGGAGGTTCACCCCTCCACTTT
CASSLTTGQGGSPLHF
>.|.|TRBJ1-6|TRBV27
TGTGCCAGCAGTTTTGGGGGCAGGGAGAATTCACCCCTCCACTTT
CASSFGGRENSPLHF
>.|.|TRBJ2-5|TRBV15
TGTGCCACCGGGGTTCGGGGTTCACAAGGGACCCAGTACTTC
CATGVRGSQGTQYF
>.|.|TRBJ2-2|TRBV30
TGTGCCTGGAGTGTACGCAGGGACACCGGGGAGCTGTTTTTT
CAWSVRRDTGELFF
>few|TRBD1|TRBJ1-1|TRBV5-1
TGTGCCAGCAGGCCAGGGGGCTTGAACACTGAAGCTTTCTTT
CASRPGGLNTEAFF
>.|.|TRBJ1-4|TRBV6-6
TGTGTCGCGGGGTTAAATGAAAAACTGTTTTTT
CVAGLNEKLFF
>.|.|TRBJ1-2|TRBV5-3
TGTGCCAGAAGCCGCGACAGAAACTATGGCTACACCTTC
CARSRDRNYGYTF
>.|.|TRBJ1-4|TRBV7-6
TGTGCCAGCAGTCGGGGGACTAACCCAAGGGGGGAAAAACTGTTTTTT
CASSRGTNPRGEKLFF
>.|.|TRBJ1-5|TRBV29-1
TGCAGCGTTTCTAGGGGGGGGAATCAGCCCCAGCATTTT
CSVSRGGNQPQHF
>.|.|TRBJ2-4|TRBV27
TGTGCCAGCGGATTGACAAGGGGAGCCAAAAACATTCAGTACTTC
CASGLTRGAKNIQYF